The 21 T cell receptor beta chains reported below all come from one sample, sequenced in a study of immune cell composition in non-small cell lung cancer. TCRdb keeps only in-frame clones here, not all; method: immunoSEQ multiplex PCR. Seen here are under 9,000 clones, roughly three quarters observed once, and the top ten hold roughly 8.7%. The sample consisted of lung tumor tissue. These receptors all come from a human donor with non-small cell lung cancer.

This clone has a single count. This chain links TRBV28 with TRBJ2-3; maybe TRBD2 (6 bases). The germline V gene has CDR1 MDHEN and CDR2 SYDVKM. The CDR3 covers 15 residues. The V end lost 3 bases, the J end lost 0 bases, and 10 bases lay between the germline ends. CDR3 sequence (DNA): TGTGCCAGCAGTTTTTTACTAGCTAGCACAGATACGCAGTATTTT. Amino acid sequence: CASSFLLASTDTQYF.

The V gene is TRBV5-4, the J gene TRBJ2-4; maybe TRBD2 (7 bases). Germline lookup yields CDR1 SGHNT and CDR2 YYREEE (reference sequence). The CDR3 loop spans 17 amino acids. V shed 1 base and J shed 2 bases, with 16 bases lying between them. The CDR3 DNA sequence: TGTGCCAGCAGCTTGAAGGAGGGGGGGGCAACCAAAAACATTCAGTACTTC. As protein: CASSLKEGGATKNIQYF.

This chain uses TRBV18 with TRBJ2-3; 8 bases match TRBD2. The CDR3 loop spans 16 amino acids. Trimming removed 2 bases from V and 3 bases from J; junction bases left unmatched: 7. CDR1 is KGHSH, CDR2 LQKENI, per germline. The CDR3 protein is CASSPIAGRRTDTQYF. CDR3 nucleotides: TGTGCCAGCTCACCAATAGCGGGAAGGAGGACAGATACGCAGTATTTT.

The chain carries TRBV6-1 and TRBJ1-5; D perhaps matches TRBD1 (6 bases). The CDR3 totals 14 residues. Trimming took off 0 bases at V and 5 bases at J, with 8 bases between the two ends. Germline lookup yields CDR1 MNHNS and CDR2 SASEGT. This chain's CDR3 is CASSEAGGDQPQHF. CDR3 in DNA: TGTGCCAGCAGTGAAGCAGGGGGGGATCAGCCCCAGCATTTT.

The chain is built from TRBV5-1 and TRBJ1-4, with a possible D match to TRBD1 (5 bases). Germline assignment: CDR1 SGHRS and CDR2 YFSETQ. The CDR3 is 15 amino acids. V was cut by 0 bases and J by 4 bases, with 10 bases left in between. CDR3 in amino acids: CASSLADSFNEKLFF. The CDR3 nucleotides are TGCGCCAGCAGCTTGGCAGACAGCTTTAATGAAAAACTGTTTTTT.

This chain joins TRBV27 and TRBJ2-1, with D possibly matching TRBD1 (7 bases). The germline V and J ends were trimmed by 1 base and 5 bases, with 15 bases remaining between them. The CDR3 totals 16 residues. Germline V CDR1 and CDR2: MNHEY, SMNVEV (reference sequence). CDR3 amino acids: CASSLYGAGGNNEQFF. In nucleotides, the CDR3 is TGTGCCAGCAGTTTATACGGGGCAGGGGGGAACAATGAGCAGTTCTTC.

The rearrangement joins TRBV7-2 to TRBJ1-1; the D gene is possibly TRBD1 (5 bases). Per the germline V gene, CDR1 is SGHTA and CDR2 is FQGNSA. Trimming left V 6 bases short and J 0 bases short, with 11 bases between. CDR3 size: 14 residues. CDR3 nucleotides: TGTGCCAGCAGTTTGACAGTCATGAACACTGAAGCTTTCTTT. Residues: CASSLTVMNTEAFF.

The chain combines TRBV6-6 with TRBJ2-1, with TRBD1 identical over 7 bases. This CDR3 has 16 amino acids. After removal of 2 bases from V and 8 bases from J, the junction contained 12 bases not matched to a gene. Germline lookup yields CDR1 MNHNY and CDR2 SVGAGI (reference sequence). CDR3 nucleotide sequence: TGTGCCAGCAGTTACGCCTATATAGGGGGCGTAGATGAGCAGTTCTTC. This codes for CASSYAYIGGVDEQFF.

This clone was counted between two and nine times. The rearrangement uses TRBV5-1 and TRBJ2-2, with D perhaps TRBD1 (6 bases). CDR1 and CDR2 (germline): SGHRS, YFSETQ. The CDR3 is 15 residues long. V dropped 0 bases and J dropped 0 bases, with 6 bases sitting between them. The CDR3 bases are TGCGCCAGCAGCTTGGGGACAGCGAACACCGGGGAGCTGTTTTTT. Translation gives CASSLGTANTGELFF.

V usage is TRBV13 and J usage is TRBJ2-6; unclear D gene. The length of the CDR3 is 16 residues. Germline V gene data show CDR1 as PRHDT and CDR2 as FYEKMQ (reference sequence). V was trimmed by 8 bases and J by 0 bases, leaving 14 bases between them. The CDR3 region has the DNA TGTGCCAGCGCCTGGAGAGGAAGCTCTGGGGCCAACGTCCTGACTTTC. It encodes CASAWRGSSGANVLTF. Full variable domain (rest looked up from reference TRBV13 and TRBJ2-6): AAGVIQSPRHLIKEKRETATLKCYPIPRHDTVYWYQQGPGQDPQFLISFYEKMQSDKGSIPDRFSAQQFSDYHSELNMSSLELGDSALYFCASAWRGSSGANVLTFGAGSRLTVL.

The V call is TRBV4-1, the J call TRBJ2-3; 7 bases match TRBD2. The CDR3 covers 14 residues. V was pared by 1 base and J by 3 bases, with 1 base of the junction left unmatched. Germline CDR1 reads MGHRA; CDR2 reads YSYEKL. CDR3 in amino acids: CASSQGAGTDTQYF. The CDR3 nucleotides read TGCGCCAGCAGCCAAGGAGCGGGAACAGATACGCAGTATTTT.

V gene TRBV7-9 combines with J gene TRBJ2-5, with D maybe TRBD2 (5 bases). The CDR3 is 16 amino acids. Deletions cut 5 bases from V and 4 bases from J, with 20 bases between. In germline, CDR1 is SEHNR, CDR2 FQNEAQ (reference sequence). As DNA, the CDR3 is TGTGCCAGCAGCCCACCTGGGAGAGCGTTCGGAGAGACCCAGTACTTC. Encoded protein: CASSPPGRAFGETQYF.

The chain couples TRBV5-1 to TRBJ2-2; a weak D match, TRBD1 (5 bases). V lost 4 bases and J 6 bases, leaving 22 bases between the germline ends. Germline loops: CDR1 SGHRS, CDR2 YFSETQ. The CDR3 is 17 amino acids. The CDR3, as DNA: TGCGCCAGCAGCCCCCCGACAGCCCTAACCTTAGCCGGGGAGCTGTTTTTT. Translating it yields CASSPPTALTLAGELFF.

Here the CDR3 reads CASSLGLSQETQYF. In nucleotides, the CDR3 is TGCGCCAGCAGCTTGGGACTCAGTCAAGAGACCCAGTACTTC. The chain recombines TRBV5-1 with TRBJ2-5; D is unclear. Trimming pared 0 bases from V and 2 bases from J, leaving 8 bases between. The CDR3 loop spans 14 amino acids. The germline CDR1 and CDR2 sequences are SGHRS and YFSETQ.

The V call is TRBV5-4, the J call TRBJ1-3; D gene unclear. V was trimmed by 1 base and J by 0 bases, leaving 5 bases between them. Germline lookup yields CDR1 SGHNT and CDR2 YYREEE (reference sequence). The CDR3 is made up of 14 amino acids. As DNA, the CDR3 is TGTGCCAGCAGCTTGTCCAGCTCTGGAAACACCATATATTTT. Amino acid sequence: CASSLSSSGNTIYF.

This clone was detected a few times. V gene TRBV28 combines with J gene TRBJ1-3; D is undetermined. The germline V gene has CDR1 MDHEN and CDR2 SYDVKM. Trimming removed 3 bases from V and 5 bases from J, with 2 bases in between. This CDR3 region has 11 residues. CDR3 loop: CASSFRNTIYF. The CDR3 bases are TGTGCCAGCAGTTTCAGAAACACCATATATTTT.

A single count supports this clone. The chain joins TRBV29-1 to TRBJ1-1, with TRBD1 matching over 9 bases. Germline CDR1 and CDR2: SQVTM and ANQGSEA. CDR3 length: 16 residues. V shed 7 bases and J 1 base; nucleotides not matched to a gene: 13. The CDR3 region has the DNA TGCAGCGAAACCCGCGTCCGGACAGGGGAGAACACTGAAGCTTTCTTT. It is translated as CSETRVRTGENTEAFF. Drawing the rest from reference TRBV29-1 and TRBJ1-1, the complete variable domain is SAVISQKPSRDICQRGTSLTIQCQVDSQVTMMFWYRQQPGQSLTLIATANQGSEATYESGFVIDKFPISRPNLTFSTLTVSNMSPEDSSIYLCSETRVRTGENTEAFFGQGTRLTVV.

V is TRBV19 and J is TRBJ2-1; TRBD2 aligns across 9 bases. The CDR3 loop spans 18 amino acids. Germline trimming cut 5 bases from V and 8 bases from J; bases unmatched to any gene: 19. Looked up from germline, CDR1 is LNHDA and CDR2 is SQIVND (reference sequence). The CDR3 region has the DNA TGTGCCAGTAGTGGGGTCGGGCGGGGGGGGTCCCGGACCGATGAGCAGTTCTTC. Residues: CASSGVGRGGSRTDEQFF. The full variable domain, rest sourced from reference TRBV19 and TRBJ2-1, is DGGITQSPKYLFRKEGQNVTLSCEQNLNHDAMYWYRQDPGQGLRLIYYSQIVNDFQKGDIAEGYSVSREKKESFPLTVTSAQKNPTAFYLCASSGVGRGGSRTDEQFFGPGTRLTVL.

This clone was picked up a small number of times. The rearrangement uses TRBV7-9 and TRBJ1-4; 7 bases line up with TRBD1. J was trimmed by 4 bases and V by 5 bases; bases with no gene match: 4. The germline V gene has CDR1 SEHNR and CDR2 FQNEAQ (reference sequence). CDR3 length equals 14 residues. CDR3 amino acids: CASSPDRINEKLFF. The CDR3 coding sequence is TGTGCCAGCAGCCCGGACAGGATTAATGAAAAACTGTTTTTT.

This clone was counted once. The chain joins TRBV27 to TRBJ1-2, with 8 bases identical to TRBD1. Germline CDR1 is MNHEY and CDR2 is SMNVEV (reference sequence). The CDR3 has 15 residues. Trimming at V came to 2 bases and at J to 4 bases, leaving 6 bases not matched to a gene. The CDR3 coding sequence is TGTGCCAGCAGTTTAATGGGTGACAGGGGCTATGGCTACACCTTC. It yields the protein CASSLMGDRGYGYTF.

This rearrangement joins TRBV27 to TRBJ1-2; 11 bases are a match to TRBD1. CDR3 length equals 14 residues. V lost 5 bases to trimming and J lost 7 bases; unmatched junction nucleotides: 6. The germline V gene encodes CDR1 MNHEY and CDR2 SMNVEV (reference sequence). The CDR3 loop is CASSVGQGEGGYTF. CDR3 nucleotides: TGTGCCAGCAGTGTGGGACAGGGGGAGGGTGGCTACACCTTC.